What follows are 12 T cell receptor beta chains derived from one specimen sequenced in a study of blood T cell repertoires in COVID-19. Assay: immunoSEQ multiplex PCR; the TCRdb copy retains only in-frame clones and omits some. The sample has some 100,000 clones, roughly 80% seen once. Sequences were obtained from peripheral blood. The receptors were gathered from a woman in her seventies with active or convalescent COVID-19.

CDR3 nucleotides: TGTGCCAGCAGCCTAGGGGGCCCTCCCTACGAGCAGTACTTC. Its protein product is CASSLGGPPYEQYF. The V gene is TRBV7-2, the J gene TRBJ2-7; 7 bases fit TRBD1. Germline assignment: CDR1 SGHTA and CDR2 FQGNSA. J lost 2 bases, V lost 5 bases, and 6 bases had no gene match. The CDR3 is 14 amino acids.

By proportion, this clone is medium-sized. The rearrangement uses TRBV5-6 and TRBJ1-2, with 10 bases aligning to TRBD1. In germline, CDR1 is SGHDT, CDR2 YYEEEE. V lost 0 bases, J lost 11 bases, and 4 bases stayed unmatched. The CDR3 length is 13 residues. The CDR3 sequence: CASSLDRDRGYTF. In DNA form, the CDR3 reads TGTGCCAGCAGCTTGGACCGGGACAGGGGTTACACCTTC.

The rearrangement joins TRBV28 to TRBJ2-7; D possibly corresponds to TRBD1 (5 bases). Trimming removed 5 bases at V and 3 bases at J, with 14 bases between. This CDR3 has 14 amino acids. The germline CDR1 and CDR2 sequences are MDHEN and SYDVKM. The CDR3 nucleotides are TGTGCCAGCAGTCCTCGAGGCAGGGACTACGAGCAGTACTTC. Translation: CASSPRGRDYEQYF.

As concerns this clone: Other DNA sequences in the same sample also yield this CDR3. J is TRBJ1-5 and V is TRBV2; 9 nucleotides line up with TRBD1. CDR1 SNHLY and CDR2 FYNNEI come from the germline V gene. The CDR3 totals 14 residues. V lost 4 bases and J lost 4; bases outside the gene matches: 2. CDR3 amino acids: CASSGGQGNQPQHF. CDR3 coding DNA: TGTGCCAGCAGTGGTGGACAGGGGAATCAGCCCCAGCATTTT.

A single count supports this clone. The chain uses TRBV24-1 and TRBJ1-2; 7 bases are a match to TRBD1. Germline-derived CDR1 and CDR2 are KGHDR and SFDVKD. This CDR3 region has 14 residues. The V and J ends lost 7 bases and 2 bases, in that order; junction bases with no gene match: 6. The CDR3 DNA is TGTGCCACCAGCCCGACAGGGATCAACTATGGCTACACCTTC. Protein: CATSPTGINYGYTF.

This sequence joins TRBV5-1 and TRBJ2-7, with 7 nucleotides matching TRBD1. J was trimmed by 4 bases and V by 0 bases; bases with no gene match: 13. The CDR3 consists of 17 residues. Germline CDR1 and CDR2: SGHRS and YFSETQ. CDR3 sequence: CASSLVASRTGAYEQYF. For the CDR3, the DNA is TGCGCCAGCAGCTTGGTGGCCTCTAGGACAGGAGCATACGAGCAGTACTTC.

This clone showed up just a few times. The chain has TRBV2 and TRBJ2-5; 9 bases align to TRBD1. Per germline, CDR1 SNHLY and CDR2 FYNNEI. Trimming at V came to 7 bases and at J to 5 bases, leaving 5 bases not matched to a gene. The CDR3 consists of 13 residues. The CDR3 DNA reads TGTGCCAGCAACCGGGACAGGGCGGAGACCCAGTACTTC. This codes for CASNRDRAETQYF.

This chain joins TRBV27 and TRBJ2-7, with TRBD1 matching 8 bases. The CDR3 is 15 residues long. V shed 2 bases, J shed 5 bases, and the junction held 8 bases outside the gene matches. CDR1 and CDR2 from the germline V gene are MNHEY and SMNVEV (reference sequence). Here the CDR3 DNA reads TGTGCCAGCAGTTTAAACATCGGCAGGGGGCACGAGCAGTACTTC. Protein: CASSLNIGRGHEQYF.

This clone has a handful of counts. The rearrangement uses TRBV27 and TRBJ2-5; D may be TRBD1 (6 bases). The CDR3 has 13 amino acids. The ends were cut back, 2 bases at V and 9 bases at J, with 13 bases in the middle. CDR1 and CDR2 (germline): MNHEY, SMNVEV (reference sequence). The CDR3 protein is CASSLEGVGSQYF. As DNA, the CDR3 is TGTGCCAGCAGTTTAGAGGGGGTGGGTTCCCAGTACTTC.

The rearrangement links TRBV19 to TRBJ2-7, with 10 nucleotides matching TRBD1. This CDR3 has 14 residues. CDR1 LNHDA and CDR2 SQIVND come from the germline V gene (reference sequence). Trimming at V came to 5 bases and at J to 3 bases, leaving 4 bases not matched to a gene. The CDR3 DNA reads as TGTGCCAGTAGTCTCCGGACAGGGGGCTACGAGCAGTACTTC. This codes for CASSLRTGGYEQYF.

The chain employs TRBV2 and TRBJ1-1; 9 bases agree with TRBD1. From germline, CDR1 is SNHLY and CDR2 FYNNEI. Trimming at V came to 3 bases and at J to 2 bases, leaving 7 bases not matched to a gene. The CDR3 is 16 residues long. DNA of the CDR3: TGTGCCAGCAGTGAGGTCCCGGGACAGGGAAACACTGAAGCTTTCTTT. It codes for CASSEVPGQGNTEAFF.

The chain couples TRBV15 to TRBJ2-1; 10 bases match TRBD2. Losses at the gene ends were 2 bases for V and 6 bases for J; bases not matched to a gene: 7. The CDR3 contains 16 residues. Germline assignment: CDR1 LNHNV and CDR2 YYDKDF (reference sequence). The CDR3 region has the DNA TGTGCCACCAGCAGACTGAGCGGGGGGGCTCTCAATGAGCAGTTCTTC. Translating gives CATSRLSGGALNEQFF.